This T cell receptor (beta chain) came from a study of response to subunit inactivated influenza vaccine (dated by TCRdb to about 2018). About the investigation overall: Deep quantitative T cell receptor repertoire profiling was used in the study to track responses to a trivalent subunit inactivated influenza vaccine. The research as a whole found: It was suggested by the authors that each seasonal influenza vaccination may recruit only a limited number of new T cells.

Comments on this clonotype: The target of this receptor is not known. It has no much larger one-base neighbor in the sample; base qualities were not kept.

Looking up the germline V gene (reference sequence) yields CDR1 MNHEY and CDR2 SMNVEV. The trim is 5 bases for V and 3 bases for J, with a gap of 11 bases between the germline ends. From the cysteine through the phenylalanine, the CDR3 covers 14 amino acids. The only DNA kept is the CDR3, 42 bases in frame from the first base. Receptors were amplified or captured by RT-PCR. TCRdb lists the instrument as Illumina HiSeq 2500. TCRdb reprocessing: public reads trimmed at Q25 with fastp, clones called with MiXCR, in-frame beta chains kept. CDR3 protein duplicates are merged, each entry listing the most common genes and DNA. This sample has about 780,000 distinct CDR3 sequences in its table, and about 18% of those were observed once. The ten largest clones add up to approximately 11% of the sample.

The sequence derives from a man aged 50-60 years who received an inactivated influenza vaccine. Donor details come from another sample of the same person, matched by shared clones. The chain is made from TRBV27 and TRBJ1-5, and the D gene may be TRBD1, 5 bases matching. Source: PBMCs from blood, taken 5 days after vaccination. The CDR3 corresponds to CASSHQGPNQPQHF. The DNA reads as follows: TGTGCCAGCAGTCATCAGGGCCCCAATCAGCCCCAGCATTTT.